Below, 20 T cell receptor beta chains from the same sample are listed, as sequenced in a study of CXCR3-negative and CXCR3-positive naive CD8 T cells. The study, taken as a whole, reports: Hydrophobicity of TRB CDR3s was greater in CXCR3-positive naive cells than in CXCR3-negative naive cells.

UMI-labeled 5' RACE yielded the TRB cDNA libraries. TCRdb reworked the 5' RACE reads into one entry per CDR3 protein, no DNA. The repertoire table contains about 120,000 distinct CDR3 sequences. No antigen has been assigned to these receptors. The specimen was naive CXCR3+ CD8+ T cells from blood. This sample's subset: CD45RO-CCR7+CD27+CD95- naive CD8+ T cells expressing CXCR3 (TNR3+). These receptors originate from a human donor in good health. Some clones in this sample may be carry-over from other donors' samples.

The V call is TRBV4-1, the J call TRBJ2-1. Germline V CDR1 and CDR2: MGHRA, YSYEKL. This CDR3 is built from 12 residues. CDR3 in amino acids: CASSQDRNEQFF.

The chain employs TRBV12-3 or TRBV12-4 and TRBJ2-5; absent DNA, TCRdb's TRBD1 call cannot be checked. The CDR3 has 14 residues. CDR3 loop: CASSFGAFQETQYF.

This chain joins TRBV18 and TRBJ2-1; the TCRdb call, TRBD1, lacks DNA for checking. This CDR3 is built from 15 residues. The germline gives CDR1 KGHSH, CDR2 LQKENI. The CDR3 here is CASSPLQGEGNEQFF.

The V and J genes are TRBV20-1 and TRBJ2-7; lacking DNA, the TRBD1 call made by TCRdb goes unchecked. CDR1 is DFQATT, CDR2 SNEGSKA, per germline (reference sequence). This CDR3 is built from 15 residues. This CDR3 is CSARDLDRLPYEQYF.

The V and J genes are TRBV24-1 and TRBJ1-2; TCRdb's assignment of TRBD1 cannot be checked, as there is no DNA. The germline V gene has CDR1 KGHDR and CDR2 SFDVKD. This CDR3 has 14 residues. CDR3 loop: CATSDLDRNYGYTF.

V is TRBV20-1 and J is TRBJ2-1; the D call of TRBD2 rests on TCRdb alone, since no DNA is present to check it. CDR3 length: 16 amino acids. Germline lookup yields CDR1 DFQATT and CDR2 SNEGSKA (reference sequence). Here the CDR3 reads CSARDRAGTSSNEQFF.

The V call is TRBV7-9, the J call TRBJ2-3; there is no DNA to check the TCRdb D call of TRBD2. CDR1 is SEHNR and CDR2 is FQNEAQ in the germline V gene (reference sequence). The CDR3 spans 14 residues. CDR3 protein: CASSLPVGPDTQYF.

Here the CDR3 reads CASSYILGDTQYF. The V gene is TRBV7-6, the J gene TRBJ2-3. The V gene's germline CDR1 is SGHVS and CDR2 FNYEAQ. The CDR3 is made up of 13 amino acids.

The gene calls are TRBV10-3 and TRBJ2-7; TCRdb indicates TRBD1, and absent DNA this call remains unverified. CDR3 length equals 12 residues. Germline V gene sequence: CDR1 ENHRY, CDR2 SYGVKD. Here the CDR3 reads CAASTGDYEQYF.

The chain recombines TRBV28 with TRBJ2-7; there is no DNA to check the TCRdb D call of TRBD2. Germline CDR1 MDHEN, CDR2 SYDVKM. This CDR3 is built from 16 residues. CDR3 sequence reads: CASSLLRGLSSYEQYF.

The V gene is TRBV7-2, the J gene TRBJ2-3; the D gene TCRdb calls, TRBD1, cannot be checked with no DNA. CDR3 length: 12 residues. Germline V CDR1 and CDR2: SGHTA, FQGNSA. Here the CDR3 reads CASSSGTVGQYF.

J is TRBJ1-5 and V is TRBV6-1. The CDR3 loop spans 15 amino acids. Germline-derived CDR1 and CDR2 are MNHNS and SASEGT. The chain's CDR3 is CASSEWMDGDQPQHF.

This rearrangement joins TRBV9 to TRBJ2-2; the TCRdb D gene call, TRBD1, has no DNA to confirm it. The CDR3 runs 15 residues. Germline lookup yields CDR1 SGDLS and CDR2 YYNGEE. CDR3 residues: CASSVQDSYTGELFF.

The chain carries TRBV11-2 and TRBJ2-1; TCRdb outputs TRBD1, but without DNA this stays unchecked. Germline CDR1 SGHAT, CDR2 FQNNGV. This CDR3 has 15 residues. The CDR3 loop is CASSFLSGDYNEQFF.

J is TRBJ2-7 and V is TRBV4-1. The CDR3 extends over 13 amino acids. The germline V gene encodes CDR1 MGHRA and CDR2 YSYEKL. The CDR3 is CASSHGQPYEQYF.

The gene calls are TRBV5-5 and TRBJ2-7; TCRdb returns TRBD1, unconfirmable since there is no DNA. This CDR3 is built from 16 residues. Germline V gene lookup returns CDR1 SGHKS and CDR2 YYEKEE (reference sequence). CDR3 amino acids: CASSLDLGQGFHEQYF.

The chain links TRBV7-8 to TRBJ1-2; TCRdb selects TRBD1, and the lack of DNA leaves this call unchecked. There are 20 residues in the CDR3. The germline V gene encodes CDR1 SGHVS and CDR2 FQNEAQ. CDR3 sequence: CASSLERQGRDFALNYGYTF.

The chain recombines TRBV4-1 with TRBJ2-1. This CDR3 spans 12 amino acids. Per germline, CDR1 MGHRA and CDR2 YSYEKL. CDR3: CASSFTSDEQFF.

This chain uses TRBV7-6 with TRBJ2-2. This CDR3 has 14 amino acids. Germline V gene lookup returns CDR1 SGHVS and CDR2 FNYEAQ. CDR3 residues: CASSGTVNTGELFF.

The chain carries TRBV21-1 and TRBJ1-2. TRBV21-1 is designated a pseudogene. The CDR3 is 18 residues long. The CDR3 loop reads CASSKARRRRGTTYGYTF.